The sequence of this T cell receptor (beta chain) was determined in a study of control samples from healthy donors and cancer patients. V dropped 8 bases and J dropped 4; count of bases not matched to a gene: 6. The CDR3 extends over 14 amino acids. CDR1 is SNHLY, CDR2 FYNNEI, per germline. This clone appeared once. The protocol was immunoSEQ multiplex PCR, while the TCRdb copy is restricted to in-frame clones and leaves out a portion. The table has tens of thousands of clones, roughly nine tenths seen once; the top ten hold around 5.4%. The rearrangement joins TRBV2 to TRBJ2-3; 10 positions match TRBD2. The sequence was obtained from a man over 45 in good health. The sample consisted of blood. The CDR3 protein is CASQLAGASDTQYF. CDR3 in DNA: TGTGCCAGCCAGCTAGCGGGGGCTTCAGATACGCAGTATTTT.